This T cell receptor (beta chain) originates from a study of blood T cell repertoires in COVID-19. V lost 7 bases and J lost 0, with 13 bases in between. The germline CDR1 and CDR2 sequences are SNHLY and FYNNEI. The length of the CDR3 is 15 residues. Sequencing used immunoSEQ multiplex PCR; TCRdb keeps in-frame clones, though not all of them. Of about 74,000 clones listed, almost 85% were seen once; the top ten hold approximately 35%. This receptor was taken from a man between 65 and 85 years old with acute or convalescent COVID-19. The chain combines TRBV2 with TRBJ2-1, with D perhaps TRBD1 (6 bases). Input material: peripheral blood. The CDR3 DNA reads TGTGCCAGCAAACAGGGTACAAGCTCCTACAATGAGCAGTTCTTC. Its translation: CASKQGTSSYNEQFF.